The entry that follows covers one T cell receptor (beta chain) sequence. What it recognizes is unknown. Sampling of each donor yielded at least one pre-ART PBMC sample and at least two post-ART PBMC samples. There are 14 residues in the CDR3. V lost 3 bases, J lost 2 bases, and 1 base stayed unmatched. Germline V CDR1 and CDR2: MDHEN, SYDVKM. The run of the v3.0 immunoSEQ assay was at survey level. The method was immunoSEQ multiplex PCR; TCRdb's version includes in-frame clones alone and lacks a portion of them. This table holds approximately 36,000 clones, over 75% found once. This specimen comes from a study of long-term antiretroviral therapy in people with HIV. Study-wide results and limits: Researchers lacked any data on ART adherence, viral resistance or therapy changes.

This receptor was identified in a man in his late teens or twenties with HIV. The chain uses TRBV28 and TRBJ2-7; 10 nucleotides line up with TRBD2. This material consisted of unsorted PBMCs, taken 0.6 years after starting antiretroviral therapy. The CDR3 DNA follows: TGTGCCAGCAGTTTTCTAGCGGGAGCCTACGAGCAGTACTTC. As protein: CASSFLAGAYEQYF.